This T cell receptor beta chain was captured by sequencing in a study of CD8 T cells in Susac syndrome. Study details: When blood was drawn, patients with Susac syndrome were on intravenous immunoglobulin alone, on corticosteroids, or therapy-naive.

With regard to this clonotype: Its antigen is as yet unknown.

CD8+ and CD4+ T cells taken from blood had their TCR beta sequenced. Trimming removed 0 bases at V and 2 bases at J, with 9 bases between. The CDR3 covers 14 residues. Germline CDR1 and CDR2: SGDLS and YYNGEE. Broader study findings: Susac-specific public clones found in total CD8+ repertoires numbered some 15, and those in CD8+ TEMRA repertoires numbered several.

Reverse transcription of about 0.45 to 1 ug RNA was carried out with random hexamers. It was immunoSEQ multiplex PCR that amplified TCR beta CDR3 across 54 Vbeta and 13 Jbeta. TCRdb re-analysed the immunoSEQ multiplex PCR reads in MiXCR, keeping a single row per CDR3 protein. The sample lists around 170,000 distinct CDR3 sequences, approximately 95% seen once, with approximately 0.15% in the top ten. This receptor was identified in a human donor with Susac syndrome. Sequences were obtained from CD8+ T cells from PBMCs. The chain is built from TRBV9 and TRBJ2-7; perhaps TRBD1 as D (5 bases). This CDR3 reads CASSVGGTAYEQYF. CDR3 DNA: TGTGCCAGCAGCGTAGGGGGCACAGCCTACGAGCAGTACTTC.